This T cell receptor (beta chain) is drawn from a study of cytotoxic CD8 clonotypes in ibrutinib-treated CLL. Regarding the study as a whole: Public clonotypes, found uncommonly, either contracted or stayed stable on treatment.

Depth targeted 1 in 200,000 to 1 in 1 million T cells, averaging around 9.5x coverage per clonotype. The repertoire was sequenced with immunoSEQ multiplex PCR; TCRdb's copy has only in-frame clones and lacks some. The top ten clones hold roughly two fifths of a sample with 50,000 to 65,000 clones, over 60% of them seen once. For this clone: Its target is unknown.

After removal of 3 bases from V and 4 bases from J, the junction contained 5 bases not matched to a gene. Germline V lookup: CDR1 SGHNT, CDR2 YENEEA. There are 15 residues in the CDR3. J is TRBJ2-2 and V is TRBV11-3, with 7 bases that match TRBD2. The sequence was collected from a human donor with chronic lymphocytic leukemia. The input for sequencing was PBMCs, taken after 12 months of ibrutinib treatment. CDR3 sequence (DNA): TGTGCCAGCAGCTTTATTCGCGGGAGCACCGGGGAGCTGTTTTTT. Amino acid sequence: CASSFIRGSTGELFF.